A selection of T cell receptor beta chains follows, all from one sample in a study of blood T cells in healthy people across ages. One entry per CDR3 protein, called by TCRdb with MiXCR from the 5' RACE reads. Altogether around 800,000 distinct CDR3 sequences are present, approximately 48% being singletons, with the ten largest covering 15% to 25%. The sample consisted of blood. The receptor source for this set is a man in his 60s in good health. Both conserved end residues are part of each CDR3. A D gene is named only where the DNA matches it firmly. Size is stated for part of the rows, as once, few or many counts, or as a class when the clone is expanded.

v_gene	j_gene	d_gene	abundance	CDR3aa	CDR3nt
TRBV6-2/TRBV6-3	TRBJ1-1	-	-	CASSYSGFTEAFF	TGTGCCAGCAGTTATTCGGGGTTCACTGAAGCTTTCTTT
TRBV11-2	TRBJ2-1	TRBD2	once	CASSIRSGLAYTEQFF	TGTGCCAGCAGCATTAGATCGGGACTAGCCTACACTGAGCAGTTCTTC
TRBV12-3/TRBV12-4	TRBJ2-3	-	many	CASSLTSTDTQYF	TGTGCCAGCAGTCTGACTAGCACAGATACGCAGTATTTT
TRBV4-3	TRBJ1-1	-	-	CASSQVWNSDPAFF	TGCGCCAGCAGCCAAGTCTGGAATTCCGACCCGGCTTTCTTT
TRBV4-1	TRBJ2-1	-	few	CASSQTGKRAYNEQFF	TGCGCCAGCAGCCAAACAGGGAAAAGAGCCTACAATGAGCAGTTCTTC
TRBV29-1	TRBJ2-1	-	few	CSVTSYNEQFF	TGCAGTGTAACATCGTACAATGAGCAGTTCTTC
TRBV6-2/TRBV6-3	TRBJ2-2	TRBD2	-	CASRNSGGRTGELFF	TGTGCCAGCAGGAATAGCGGGGGTCGGACCGGGGAGCTGTTTTTT
TRBV7-9	TRBJ2-5	TRBD1	many	CASRRTGEETQYF	TGTGCCAGCAGGCGTACAGGGGAAGAGACCCAGTACTTC
TRBV9	TRBJ1-5	-	-	CASSVGGHSNQPQHF	TGTGCCAGCAGCGTTGGAGGTCATAGCAATCAGCCCCAGCATTTT
TRBV9	TRBJ2-3	-	many	CASSVDMAGTQYF	TGTGCCAGCAGCGTAGACATGGCAGGGACGCAGTATTTT
TRBV20-1	TRBJ1-2	TRBD1	few	CSARGQGYTF	TGCAGTGCTCGGGGACAGGGCTACACCTTC
TRBV7-2	TRBJ2-7	-	-	CASSPVVGADEQYF	TGTGCCAGCAGCCCAGTCGTCGGGGCCGACGAGCAGTACTTC
TRBV7-9	TRBJ2-5	-	once	CASSPEVRAQETQYF	TGTGCCAGCAGCCCAGAAGTCCGGGCGCAAGAGACCCAGTACTTC
TRBV20-1	TRBJ2-1	TRBD2	-	CSARELAGGWSYNEQFF	TGCAGTGCTAGAGAACTAGCGGGGGGGTGGTCCTACAATGAGCAGTTCTTC
TRBV10-3	TRBJ2-7	-	-	CAIRGQVDSYEQYF	TGTGCCATCAGGGGGCAGGTCGACTCCTACGAGCAGTACTTC
TRBV20-1	TRBJ1-2	-	many	CSARRLAGQGSGYTF	TGCAGTGCTAGACGTTTGGCGGGTCAGGGGTCGGGCTACACCTTC
TRBV4-3	TRBJ2-7	-	few	CASSSSRSSYEQYF	TGCGCCAGCAGCTCGAGTAGGAGCTCCTACGAGCAGTACTTC
TRBV12-3/TRBV12-4	TRBJ2-7	-	-	CASSLGAVSRVYEQYF	TGTGCCAGCAGTTTAGGGGCAGTGTCTCGGGTCTACGAGCAGTACTTC
TRBV4-3	TRBJ2-1	TRBD1	few	CASSQDLIRGQVGNEQFF	TGCGCCAGCAGCCAAGACCTCATCAGGGGGCAAGTCGGCAATGAGCAGTTCTTC
TRBV4-1	TRBJ1-6	-	-	CASSNREGQSPLHF	TGCGCCAGCTCTAACAGGGAGGGGCAGTCACCCCTCCACTTT
TRBV20-1	TRBJ1-2	TRBD1	few	CSAPFKRTGGTLFYGYTF	TGCAGTGCTCCATTTAAACGGACAGGGGGGACCCTATTTTATGGCTACACCTTC
TRBV11-2	TRBJ2-5	-	-	CASSLEGAGTQYF	TGTGCCAGCAGCTTAGAGGGGGCAGGGACCCAGTACTTC
TRBV12-3/TRBV12-4	TRBJ2-6	-	once	CASSWTSRGEGANVLTF	TGTGCCAGCAGTTGGACTAGCAGGGGGGAAGGGGCCAACGTCCTGACTTTC
TRBV6-6	TRBJ2-5	TRBD2	many	CASGSTSSVLETQYF	TGTGCCAGCGGTTCGACTAGCTCGGTCCTGGAGACCCAGTACTTC
TRBV6-5	TRBJ2-7	TRBD1	few	CASSYGDRGEQYF	TGTGCCAGCAGTTACGGGGACAGGGGCGAGCAGTACTTC